Presented here are 25 T cell receptor beta chains from one specimen sequenced in a study of cytomegalovirus exposure and HLA in healthy donors (dated by TCRdb to 2015 to 2018). Receptor libraries were prepared by the immunoSEQ multiplex PCR assay. The multiplex PCR relied on a mix of 60 forward primers for TCR Vbeta segments and 13 reverse primers for TCR Jbeta segments. TCRdb took over this immuneACCESS table, retaining in-frame rearrangements with V and J assigned. Such tables are incomplete; in checked studies, under half of the missing clones stem from an unresolved V gene, and the remainder is unexplained. The sample contains approximately 140,000 clones, approximately 73% of them found a single time. The ten most abundant clones make up around 1.4% of the sample. The sample comprised PBMCs. These receptors all come from a woman between 40 and 50 years old in good health and CMV-seronegative.

The chain carries TRBV28 and TRBJ1-3; 7 bases fit TRBD1. CDR1 and CDR2 (germline): MDHEN, SYDVKM. This CDR3 is built from 15 residues. V dropped 4 bases and J dropped 4; count of bases not matched to a gene: 7. The CDR3: CASSYPGGTGNTIYF. DNA for the CDR3: TGTGCCAGCAGTTACCCAGGGGGTACGGGAAACACCATATATTTT.

The genes are TRBV5-1 and TRBJ1-1, with D unresolved. The CDR3 totals 14 residues. Germline loops: CDR1 SGHRS, CDR2 YFSETQ. V lost 0 bases to trimming and J lost 4 bases, with 10 bases between them. The CDR3 reads CASSLVGGFTEAFF. For the CDR3, the DNA is TGCGCCAGCAGCTTGGTGGGAGGGTTCACTGAAGCTTTCTTT. Full variable domain (outside the CDR3, taken from reference TRBV5-1 and TRBJ1-1): KAGVTQTPRYLIKTRGQQVTLSCSPISGHRSVSWYQQTPGQGLQFLFEYFSETQRNKGNFPGRFSGRQFSNSRSEMNVSTLELGDSALYLCASSLVGGFTEAFFGQGTRLTVV.

This chain uses TRBV27 with TRBJ1-4; 9 bases agree with TRBD1. The V segment lost 8 bases and the J segment 7 bases; nucleotides outside the gene matches: 11. Per germline, CDR1 MNHEY and CDR2 SMNVEV (reference sequence). The CDR3 spans 15 residues. The CDR3 DNA sequence: TGTGCCAGCTCAAACACAGGGGGCTTTCTTGAAAAACTGTTTTTT. Translation gives CASSNTGGFLEKLFF.

This clone turned up a few times. CDR3 protein: CASRLTGFSTEAFF. As DNA, the CDR3 is TGCGCCAGCAGATTGACAGGGTTTAGCACTGAAGCTTTCTTT. This chain uses TRBV5-1 with TRBJ1-1, with 7 nucleotides matching TRBD1. Germline-derived CDR1 and CDR2 are SGHRS and YFSETQ. CDR3 length: 14 residues. V lost 5 bases, J lost 4 bases, and 8 bases stayed unmatched.

This sequence joins TRBV4-2 and TRBJ2-3; 13 bases agree with TRBD2. V lost 1 base to trimming and J lost 6 bases; unmatched junction nucleotides: 4. Germline loops: CDR1 LGHNA, CDR2 YNFKEQ. This CDR3 has 16 amino acids. The CDR3 DNA reads TGTGCCAGCAGCCAAGGACTAGCGGGGGGATCGGATACGCAGTATTTT. It translates to CASSQGLAGGSDTQYF.

The chain has TRBV5-1 and TRBJ2-3; 9 bases map to TRBD2. Germline loops: CDR1 SGHRS, CDR2 YFSETQ. The length of the CDR3 is 16 residues. The J segment lost 6 bases and the V segment lost 0 bases, leaving 8 bases of the junction unmatched. The DNA for the CDR3 is TGCGCCAGCAGCTTGGCCGGGACTAGCATGGGCGATACGCAGTATTTT. The encoded protein is CASSLAGTSMGDTQYF.

The chain has TRBV27 and TRBJ2-1; 13 positions agree with TRBD2. Germline assignment: CDR1 MNHEY and CDR2 SMNVEV (reference sequence). J gave up 8 bases and V 5 bases, and 12 bases lay outside the gene matches. The CDR3 covers 17 residues. This chain's CDR3 is CASSALPTSGGPDEQFF. CDR3 nucleotide sequence: TGTGCCAGCAGTGCCCTCCCGACTAGCGGGGGGCCGGATGAGCAGTTCTTC.

The chain couples TRBV13 to TRBJ2-2; tentatively, D is TRBD1 (5 bases). Trimming shortened V by 2 bases and J by 7 bases, and 14 bases separated the two germline ends. In germline, CDR1 is PRHDT, CDR2 FYEKMQ (reference sequence). The CDR3 loop spans 15 amino acids. This CDR3 is CASSLQQGRYGELFF. CDR3 sequence (DNA): TGTGCCAGCAGCTTACAGCAGGGTCGGTACGGGGAGCTGTTTTTT.

The V and J genes are TRBV6-6 and TRBJ2-1; 8 bases agree with TRBD2. Germline assignment: CDR1 MNHNY and CDR2 SVGAGI (reference sequence). This CDR3 is 14 amino acids long. J lost 9 bases, V lost 8 bases, and 12 bases had no gene match. The chain's CDR3 is CASVGTGGAFEQFF. The CDR3 DNA is TGTGCCAGCGTGGGGACCGGGGGGGCTTTTGAGCAGTTCTTC.

The V and J genes are TRBV5-4 and TRBJ2-1; 9 nucleotides agree with TRBD2. Germline V gene sequence: CDR1 SGHNT, CDR2 YYREEE (reference sequence). This CDR3 is 15 amino acids long. The ends lost 0 bases at V and 4 bases at J; junction bases unmatched: 2. The CDR3 here is CASSLVAGGYNEQFF. The CDR3 bases are TGTGCCAGCAGCTTGGTTGCGGGGGGGTACAATGAGCAGTTCTTC.

The rearrangement uses TRBV18 and TRBJ2-3, with a weak D call TRBD2 (5 bases). Germline assignment: CDR1 KGHSH and CDR2 LQKENI. Deletions cut 2 bases from V and 0 bases from J, with 21 bases between. The CDR3 covers 19 residues. The CDR3 nucleotides are TGTGCCAGCTCACCATTACCCGGGAACTATCGAGCAAGCACAGATACGCAGTATTTT. Translation gives CASSPLPGNYRASTDTQYF.

The J gene is TRBJ1-1, the V gene TRBV9, with 11 bases fitting TRBD1. V dropped 4 bases and J dropped 5; count of bases not matched to a gene: 10. The CDR3 is made up of 16 amino acids. The germline V gene has CDR1 SGDLS and CDR2 YYNGEE. The CDR3 protein is CASSSRTGGKGTEAFF. The CDR3 DNA sequence: TGTGCCAGCAGCTCAAGGACAGGGGGCAAAGGGACTGAAGCTTTCTTT.

The rearrangement uses TRBV5-4 and TRBJ1-2, with 10 bases aligning to TRBD1. The CDR3 length is 15 residues. The trim removed 2 bases at V and 5 bases at J, leaving 6 bases unmatched. CDR1 and CDR2 from the germline V gene are SGHNT and YYREEE (reference sequence). The CDR3 spells CASSLGQGGGYGYTF. CDR3 DNA: TGTGCCAGCAGCTTAGGACAGGGGGGAGGATATGGCTACACCTTC.

The chain uses TRBV2 and TRBJ2-2; D is undetermined. V was trimmed by 2 bases and J by 9 bases, leaving 10 bases between them. Germline V lookup: CDR1 SNHLY, CDR2 FYNNEI. This CDR3 is 13 amino acids long. CDR3: CASSESRSRELFF. The CDR3 nucleotides are TGTGCCAGCAGTGAATCAAGGAGCAGGGAGCTGTTTTTT.

This chain links TRBV6-6 with TRBJ2-5, with a tentative D call TRBD1 (5 bases). Germline assignment: CDR1 MNHNY and CDR2 SVGAGI (reference sequence). CDR3 length: 13 amino acids. Deletions cut 8 bases from V and 2 bases from J, with 12 bases between. CDR3 sequence reads: CASYRTSQETQYF. CDR3 nucleotide sequence: TGTGCCAGCTACAGGACGTCACAAGAGACCCAGTACTTC.

V usage is TRBV7-9 and J usage is TRBJ2-6, with D tentatively TRBD2 (5 bases). The ends were cut back, 2 bases at V and 0 bases at J, with 8 bases in the middle. This CDR3 has 16 residues. Per the germline V gene, CDR1 is SEHNR and CDR2 is FQNEAQ (reference sequence). In DNA form, the CDR3 reads TGTGCCAGCAGCTTATTTCGGGGCTCTGGGGCCAACGTCCTGACTTTC. As protein: CASSLFRGSGANVLTF.

The V gene is TRBV10-2, the J gene TRBJ2-3; 8 bases line up with TRBD2. The germline V gene encodes CDR1 WSHSY and CDR2 SAAADI. The CDR3 contains 14 residues. The V gene end was trimmed by 8 bases and the J gene end by 5 bases; junction bases not matched to a gene: 9. CDR3 sequence: CASRPGGGLDTQYF. For the CDR3, the DNA is TGCGCCAGCCGTCCCGGGGGGGGATTAGATACGCAGTATTTT.

Worth noting for this clone: The junction departs from the called germline gene at one end, perhaps through a read error. V usage is TRBV7-7 and J usage is TRBJ2-2, with D possibly TRBD1 on 5 matching bases. Germline CDR1 and CDR2: SSHAT and FNYEAQ (reference sequence). The length of the CDR3 is 15 residues. The CDR3 loop reads CASSLGATNTGELFF. The CDR3 bases are TGTGCTAGCAGCTTAGGGGCAACAAACACCGGGGAGCTGTTTTTT.

The CDR3 nucleotides read TGTGCCAGCAGCTTGGGGACAGGGCTGAAGGCCAACGTCCTGACTTTC. Amino acids: CASSLGTGLKANVLTF. This rearrangement joins TRBV5-4 to TRBJ2-6; 8 bases line up with TRBD1. CDR1 and CDR2 (germline): SGHNT, YYREEE (reference sequence). V gave up 0 bases and J gave up 6 bases; unmatched junction bases: 5. CDR3 length: 16 residues.

The V gene is TRBV5-1, the J gene TRBJ2-4; 11 nucleotides match TRBD2. The germline CDR1 and CDR2 sequences are SGHRS and YFSETQ. V trimming: 3 bases; J trimming: 1 base; junction bases outside the gene matches: 3. This CDR3 is built from 16 residues. The CDR3 loop is CASSSGLAGAKNIQYF. The DNA for the CDR3 is TGCGCCAGCAGCTCCGGACTAGCGGGTGCCAAAAACATTCAGTACTTC.

A remark on this clone: Its ends do not fully match the called genes, so a read error is possible. The chain links TRBV6-6 to TRBJ1-2; D remains ambiguous. Germline CDR1 MNHNY, CDR2 SVGAGI (reference sequence). This CDR3 has 13 residues. The CDR3 protein is CASSYLHNHGYTF. DNA for the CDR3: TGTGCCAGCAGTTACTTACATAACCATGGCTACACCTTC.

This chain uses TRBV4-3 with TRBJ2-3; 10 nucleotides match TRBD2. The ends lost 2 bases at V and 2 bases at J; junction bases unmatched: 13. CDR3 length: 19 residues. Germline V gives CDR1 LGHNA, CDR2 YSLEER. The chain's CDR3 is CASSQTVDSGLAVTDTQYF. The DNA of the CDR3 is TGCGCCAGCAGCCAAACCGTCGATTCCGGACTAGCGGTCACAGATACGCAGTATTTT.

The V call is TRBV5-6, the J call TRBJ2-5; D uncertain. The CDR3 is 12 residues long. Germline V gene sequence: CDR1 SGHDT, CDR2 YYEEEE. The V end lost 7 bases, the J end lost 2 bases, and 9 bases lay between the germline ends. For the CDR3, the DNA is TGTGCCAGCGGCAGAAATCAAGAGACCCAGTACTTC. Encoded protein: CASGRNQETQYF.

A single count supports this clone. The chain combines TRBV29-1 with TRBJ1-2; TRBD1 matches at 7 bases. Germline loops: CDR1 SQVTM, CDR2 ANQGSEA. V trimming: 5 bases; J trimming: 2 bases; junction bases outside the gene matches: 5. The CDR3 runs to 13 residues. CDR3 residues: CSVQGRGNYGYTF. CDR3 DNA: TGCAGCGTTCAGGGCAGGGGGAACTATGGCTACACCTTC.

The chain couples TRBV7-9 to TRBJ2-7; no clear D. The V end lost 1 base, the J end lost 0 bases, and 4 bases lay between the germline ends. Germline CDR1 SEHNR, CDR2 FQNEAQ (reference sequence). CDR3 size: 13 residues. CDR3 sequence reads: CASSLGHSYEQYV. In DNA, the CDR3 is TGTGCCAGCAGCTTAGGACACTCCTACGAGCAGTACGTC.